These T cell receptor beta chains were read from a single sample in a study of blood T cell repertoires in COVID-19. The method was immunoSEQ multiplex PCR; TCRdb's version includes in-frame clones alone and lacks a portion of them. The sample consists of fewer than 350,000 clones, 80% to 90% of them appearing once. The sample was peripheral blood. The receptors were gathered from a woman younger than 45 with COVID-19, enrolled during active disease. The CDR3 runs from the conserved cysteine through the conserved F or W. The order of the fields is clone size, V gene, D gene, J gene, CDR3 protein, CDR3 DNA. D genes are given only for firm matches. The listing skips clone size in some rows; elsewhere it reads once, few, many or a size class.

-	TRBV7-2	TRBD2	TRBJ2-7	CASSSKWTSGGGYEQYF	TGTGCCAGCAGCTCAAAGTGGACTAGCGGGGGCGGGTACGAGCAGTACTTC
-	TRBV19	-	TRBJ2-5	CASSIYGETQYF	TGTGCCAGTAGTATATACGGAGAGACCCAGTACTTC
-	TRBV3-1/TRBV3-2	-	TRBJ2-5	CASSLDRETQYF	TGTGCCAGCAGTCTCGATCGGGAGACCCAGTACTTC
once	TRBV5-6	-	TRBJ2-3	CASSLVGGYTDTQYF	TGTGCCAGCAGCTTGGTTGGCGGGTACACAGATACGCAGTATTTT
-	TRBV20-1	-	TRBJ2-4	CSANGGSIQYF	TGCAGTGCTAATGGGGGGAGCATTCAGTACTTC
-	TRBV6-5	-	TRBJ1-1	CASSYGQGSTEAFF	TGTGCCAGCAGTTACGGGCAGGGCAGCACTGAAGCTTTCTTT
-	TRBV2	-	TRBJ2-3	CASSSGGTDTQYF	TGTGCCAGCAGTTCCGGGGGCACAGATACGCAGTATTTT
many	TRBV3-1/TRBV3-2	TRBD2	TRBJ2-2	CASSQWGLSGARANTGELFF	TGTGCCAGCAGCCAGTGGGGTTTGAGCGGGGCCCGCGCGAACACCGGGGAGCTGTTTTTT
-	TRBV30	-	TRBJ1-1	CAWRSQGGYTEAFF	TGTGCCTGGAGAAGCCAGGGCGGTTACACTGAAGCTTTCTTT
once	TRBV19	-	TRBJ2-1	CATTGDYHNEQFF	TGTGCCACCACGGGCGACTATCACAATGAGCAGTTCTTC
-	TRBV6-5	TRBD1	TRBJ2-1	CASRPITGAVQFF	TGTGCCAGCAGGCCAATTACAGGGGCGGTTCAGTTCTTC
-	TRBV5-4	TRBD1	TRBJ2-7	CASSSNLGTGPKTYEQYF	TGTGCCAGCAGCTCAAACCTTGGGACAGGGCCTAAAACCTACGAGCAGTACTTC
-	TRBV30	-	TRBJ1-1	CAWSVGGGTEAFF	TGTGCCTGGAGTGTTGGGGGAGGCACTGAAGCTTTCTTT
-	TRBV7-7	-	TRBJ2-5	CASSLASTGEETQYF	TGTGCCAGCAGCTTAGCTTCGACAGGCGAAGAGACCCAGTACTTC
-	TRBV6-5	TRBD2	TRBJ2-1	CASSSWTSGGASEQFF	TGTGCCAGCAGTTCCTGGACTAGCGGGGGGGCTAGTGAGCAGTTCTTC
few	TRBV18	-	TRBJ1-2	CASSRDRNNYGYTF	TGTGCCAGCTCGCGCGACAGGAATAACTATGGCTACACCTTC
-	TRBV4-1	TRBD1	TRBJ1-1	CASSQGRDRGARGAFF	TGCGCCAGCAGCCAAGGAAGGGACAGGGGAGCGAGGGGAGCTTTCTTT
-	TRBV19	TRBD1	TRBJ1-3	CASSYPGQGNRDTIYF	TGTGCCAGTAGCTACCCGGGACAGGGGAATCGGGACACCATATATTTT
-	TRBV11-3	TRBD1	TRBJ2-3	CASSAGGRGTDTQYF	TGTGCCAGCAGCGCAGGGGGCAGGGGCACAGATACGCAGTATTTT
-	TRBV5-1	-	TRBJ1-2	CASRQAGGGGYTF	TGCGCCAGCAGGCAGGCCGGCGGGGGTGGCTACACCTTC
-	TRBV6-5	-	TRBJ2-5	CASSYENQETQYF	TGTGCCAGCAGTTACGAGAACCAAGAGACCCAGTACTTC
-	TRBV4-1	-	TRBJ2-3	CASSQSGGTTDTQYF	TGCGCCAGCAGCCAATCGGGGGGCACCACAGATACGCAGTATTTT
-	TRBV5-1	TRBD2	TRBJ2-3	CASSPFAGGPGADTQYF	TGCGCCAGCAGCCCCTTCGCGGGGGGGCCAGGGGCAGATACGCAGTATTTT
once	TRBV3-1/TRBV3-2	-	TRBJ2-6	CASSQDSSGANVLTF	TGTGCCAGCAGCCAAGATAGCTCTGGGGCCAACGTCCTGACTTTC
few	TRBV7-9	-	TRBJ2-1	CASRTPGVDNEQFF	TGTGCCAGCCGGACTCCGGGAGTGGACAATGAGCAGTTCTTC
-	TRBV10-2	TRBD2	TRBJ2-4	CASQLAGGMEGIQYF	TGCGCCAGTCAACTAGCGGGGGGAATGGAGGGCATTCAGTACTTC
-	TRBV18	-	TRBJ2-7	CASSPLGGILRDEQYF	TGTGCCAGCTCACCCCTTGGCGGGATCCTAAGGGACGAGCAGTACTTC
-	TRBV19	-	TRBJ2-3	CASSISGDTQYF	TGTGCCAGTAGTATTTCGGGAGATACGCAGTATTTT
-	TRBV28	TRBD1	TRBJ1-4	CASSERQGAEKLFF	TGTGCCAGCAGTGAACGACAGGGTGCCGAAAAACTGTTTTTT
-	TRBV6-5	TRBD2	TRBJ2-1	CASSYVAGGPDPFF	TGTGCCAGCAGTTACGTAGCGGGGGGGCCGGATCCGTTCTTC
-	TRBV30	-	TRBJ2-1	CAWSLTGLINEQFF	TGTGCCTGGAGTCTGACCGGACTGATCAATGAGCAGTTCTTC
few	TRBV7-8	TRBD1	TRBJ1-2	CASSLGTGASGYTF	TGTGCCAGCAGCTTAGGGACAGGGGCGAGTGGCTACACCTTC
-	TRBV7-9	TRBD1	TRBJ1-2	CASRGGDRDSIYGYTF	TGTGCCAGCAGGGGGGGAGACCGGGACAGCATCTATGGCTACACCTTC
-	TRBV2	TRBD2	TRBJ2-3	CASGVGLAGSDTQYF	TGTGCCAGCGGGGTAGGACTAGCGGGTTCAGATACGCAGTATTTT
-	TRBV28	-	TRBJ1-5	CASEYSNQPQHF	TGTGCCAGCGAGTATAGCAATCAGCCCCAGCATTTT